The next 24 T cell receptor beta chains were all read from a single sample in a study of T cells in women clearing cervical HPV infection. Here immunoSEQ multiplex PCR was the method, and the copy in TCRdb shows in-frame clones only, minus some. The repertoire table contains fewer than 15,000 clones. Specimen: blood buffy coat. The receptors derive from a woman between 18 and 70 years old with a cervical HPV16 infection that either progressed to CIN3+ or cleared (not recorded which).

CDR3: CSAGTWGGETQYF. The covered CDR3 bases are TGCAGTGCCGGAACTTGGGGGGGAGAGACC. J is TRBJ2-5 and V is TRBV20-1; TRBD2 matches at 7 bases. The sequenced fragment ends 3 residues before the CDR3 boundary, so the rest is inferred from the germline J gene. The germline gives CDR1 DFQATT, CDR2 SNEGSKA (reference sequence). This CDR3 has 13 amino acids. Unmatched junction bases numbered 8, after V lost 6 bases and J lost 4 bases.

About this clone: From the germline J gene comes the end of the CDR3, since the read stops 3 residues before it. The gene calls are TRBV12-3 or TRBV12-4 and TRBJ1-2; 9 bases line up with TRBD1. J lost 5 bases, V lost 7 bases, and 8 bases had no gene match. This CDR3 has 14 amino acids. The sequenced CDR3 bases are TGTGCCAGCACCTCACACGGACAGGGGTATGGC. Residues: CASTSHGQGYG. The full-length CDR3 reads as CASTSHGQGYGYTF.

Considering frequency, this clone is medium-sized (0.01 to 0.1%). The read stops 3 residues short of the end of the CDR3; the missing end is completed from the germline J gene. This chain links TRBV7-2 with TRBJ2-3, with no clear D. CDR3 size: 15 residues. V was pared by 3 bases and J by 5 bases, with 15 bases between. Germline V gene lookup returns CDR1 SGHTA and CDR2 FQGNSA. Incomplete CDR3 DNA: TGTGCCAGCAGCTTGCAAACCCTCGCGAGAGATACG. Its translation: CASSLQTLARDT. The full CDR3 is CASSLQTLARDTQYF. Full variable domain (missing parts from reference TRBV7-2 and TRBJ2-3): GAGVSQSPSNKVTEKGKDVELRCDPISGHTALYWYRQSLGQGLEFLIYFQGNSAPDKSGLPSDRFSAERTGGSVSTLTIQRTQQEDSAVYLCASSLQTLARDTQYFGPGTRLTVL.

Points on this clone: The DNA ends 3 residues before the CDR3 does, and the rest of the CDR3 is filled in from the germline J gene. The chain is built from TRBV6-2 or TRBV6-3 and TRBJ2-5; D is uncertain. The CDR3 covers 13 residues. Germline values: CDR1 MNHEY, CDR2 SVGEGT. Trimming shortened V by 6 bases and J by 1 base, and 9 bases separated the two germline ends. CDR3 region: CASSVSPQETQYF. The CDR3 bases that were read are TGTGCCAGCAGCGTAAGCCCCCAAGAGACC.

Comment on this clone: The CDR3 end lies 3 residues beyond the end of the read and is filled in from the germline J gene. The rearrangement uses TRBV19 and TRBJ2-7, with a possible D match to TRBD2 (5 bases). This CDR3 has 14 amino acids. V gave up 3 bases and J gave up 0 bases, with 9 bases separating them. Germline loops: CDR1 LNHDA, CDR2 SQIVND (reference sequence). CDR3 residues: CASSITGSSYEQYF. CDR3 DNA, as far as it was read: TGTGCCAGTAGTATTACGGGGAGCTCCTACGAG.

Comments on this clone: The read is 3 residues too short to cover the CDR3 end, so that end is filled in from the germline J gene. This chain connects TRBV6-1 to TRBJ1-2, with no clear D. In germline, CDR1 is MNHNS, CDR2 SASEGT. The CDR3 spans 12 residues. The sequenced part of the CDR3 DNA is TGTGCCAGCAGTGATCCCGGGTTCGGC. It is translated as CASSDPGFG. Given in full, the CDR3 is CASSDPGFGYTF.

With regard to this clone: The read halts 3 residues ahead of the CDR3 end, with the missing end drawn from the germline J gene. This chain joins TRBV7-2 and TRBJ2-3; D may be TRBD2 (6 bases). From germline, CDR1 is SGHTA and CDR2 FQGNSA. The CDR3 loop spans 15 amino acids. V was shortened by 2 bases and J by 4 bases, with 13 bases between the two germline ends. This CDR3 reads CASSLLARGSDTQYF. The sequenced part of the CDR3 DNA is TGTGCCAGCAGCTTACTAGCCCGGGGGTCAGATACG. The entire variable domain, with the rest obtained from reference TRBV7-2 and TRBJ2-3, is as follows: GAGVSQSPSNKVTEKGKDVELRCDPISGHTALYWYRQSLGQGLEFLIYFQGNSAPDKSGLPSDRFSAERTGGSVSTLTIQRTQQEDSAVYLCASSLLARGSDTQYFGPGTRLTVL.

Remarks on this clone: The CDR3 extends 3 residues past the end of the read, so its final part is completed from the germline J gene. The chain carries TRBV30 and TRBJ2-3; 12 nucleotides align to TRBD2. Per the germline V gene, CDR1 is GTSNPN and CDR2 is SVGIG (reference sequence). This CDR3 spans 14 amino acids. V shed 1 base, J shed 6 bases, and the junction held 2 bases outside the gene matches. The chain's CDR3 is CAWSEGLAGDTQYF. The covered CDR3 bases are TGTGCCTGGAGTGAAGGACTAGCGGGGGATACG.

As to this clone: The DNA ends 3 residues before the CDR3 does, and the rest of the CDR3 is filled in from the germline J gene. The chain has TRBV9 and TRBJ1-4; 8 nucleotides align to TRBD1. In germline, CDR1 is SGDLS, CDR2 YYNGEE. V shed 3 bases and J 7 bases; nucleotides not matched to a gene: 8. The CDR3 runs to 15 residues. The CDR3 spells CASSDDRGAVEKLFF. CDR3 DNA (partial): TGTGCCAGCAGCGACGACAGGGGAGCCGTTGAAAAA.

About this clone: The observed sequence ends 3 residues before the CDR3 terminus, with the missing tail filled in from the germline J gene. The chain couples TRBV6-2 or TRBV6-3 to TRBJ2-3; D possibly corresponds to TRBD1 (5 bases). Germline assignment: CDR1 MNHEY and CDR2 SVGEGT. The CDR3 consists of 14 residues. V shed 7 bases and J shed 3 bases, with 14 bases lying between them. The CDR3 region is CASTWAGITDTQYF. CDR3 DNA (partial): TGTGCCAGCACGTGGGCAGGGATTACAGATACG.

A remark on this clone: From the germline J gene comes the end of the CDR3, since the read stops 3 residues before it. The V and J genes are TRBV20-1 and TRBJ2-1; 10 positions agree with TRBD2. The CDR3 totals 13 residues. CDR1 is DFQATT and CDR2 is SNEGSKA in the germline V gene (reference sequence). Germline trimming cut 4 bases from V and 7 bases from J; bases unmatched to any gene: 4. The covered CDR3 bases are TGCAGTGCTACTAGCGGGGGTTTTAATGAG. Translated, it gives CSATSGGFNE. The complete CDR3 protein is CSATSGGFNEQFF.

Remarks on this clone: The read ends 3 residues shy of where the CDR3 ends; the end is completed using the germline J gene. V gene TRBV18 combines with J gene TRBJ2-6; 9 nucleotides line up with TRBD1. The CDR3 consists of 18 residues. Germline CDR1 KGHSH, CDR2 LQKENI. Losses at the gene ends were 4 bases for V and 0 bases for J; bases not matched to a gene: 7. The CDR3 loop reads CASSRSGQGSSGANVLTF. The part of the CDR3 DNA that was read is TGTGCCAGCTCACGTTCGGGACAGGGCAGCTCTGGGGCCAACGTC.

CDR3 region: CASSLRTGGTEAFF. The CDR3 bases that were read are TGTGCCAGCAGCTTGAGGACAGGGGGTACTGAA. The chain carries TRBV7-2 and TRBJ1-1; 10 bases agree with TRBD1. The read finishes 3 residues shy of the CDR3 end, and the germline J gene is used to complete it. Trimming removed 3 bases from V and 5 bases from J; junction bases left unmatched: 3. CDR1 is SGHTA, CDR2 FQGNSA, per germline. This CDR3 comprises 14 residues.

With respect to this clone: The observed sequence ends 3 residues before the CDR3 terminus, with the missing tail filled in from the germline J gene. The V gene is TRBV20-1, the J gene TRBJ1-2, with 10 bases aligning to TRBD1. The CDR3 spans 13 residues. Germline trimming cut 4 bases from V and 6 bases from J; bases unmatched to any gene: 5. Germline lookup yields CDR1 DFQATT and CDR2 SNEGSKA (reference sequence). CDR3: CSAMGQGTNGYTF. CDR3 bases read: TGCAGTGCTATGGGACAGGGGACCAATGGC.

In regard to this clone: Read data end 3 residues before the CDR3 end; the end is taken from the germline J gene. This rearrangement joins TRBV12-3 or TRBV12-4 to TRBJ2-5, with D perhaps matching TRBD1 (5 bases). This CDR3 spans 13 amino acids. Trimming cost V 4 bases and J 7 bases, with 13 bases left between them. Here the CDR3 reads CASSSPSGATQYF. The sequenced part of the CDR3 DNA is TGTGCCAGCAGTTCTCCCTCTGGGGCGACC.

On this clone itself: The CDR3 extends 3 residues past the end of the read, so its final part is completed from the germline J gene. V usage is TRBV12-3 or TRBV12-4 and J usage is TRBJ1-1; 8 bases map to TRBD1. This CDR3 comprises 13 residues. V shed 5 bases and J 5 bases; nucleotides not matched to a gene: 4. The covered CDR3 bases are TGTGCCAGCAGTGGACAGGGTGGGACTGAA. This encodes CASSGQGGTE. In full, the CDR3 is CASSGQGGTEAFF.

The CDR3 sequence is CASSLGLAENQETQYF. The part of the CDR3 DNA that was read is TGTGCCAGCAGCCTCGGACTAGCGGAGAACCAAGAGACC. The gene calls are TRBV13 and TRBJ2-5, with 10 bases identical to TRBD2. The missing CDR3 end, 3 residues past where the read stops, is filled in from the germline J gene. The ends lost 5 bases at V and 0 bases at J; junction bases unmatched: 6. Germline V gene sequence: CDR1 PRHDT, CDR2 FYEKMQ (reference sequence). This CDR3 comprises 16 residues.

By frequency, this clone is medium-sized. Coverage ceases 3 residues before the CDR3 finishes, and the germline J gene fills in the end. The V and J genes are TRBV7-2 and TRBJ2-1; the D gene is possibly TRBD1 (7 bases). Germline CDR1 SGHTA, CDR2 FQGNSA. The CDR3 is 15 residues long. The V gene lost 4 bases and the J gene lost 6 bases, with 16 bases spanning the gap. CDR3 residues: CASSSTGRDTNEQFF. The sequenced CDR3 bases are TGTGCCAGCAGCTCGACAGGGCGGGACACCAATGAG.

Its frequency marks this clone as medium-sized. The CDR3 extends 3 residues past the end of the read, so its final part is completed from the germline J gene. The chain uses TRBV30 and TRBJ2-2, with D maybe TRBD1 (6 bases). The germline gives CDR1 GTSNPN, CDR2 SVGIG (reference sequence). The CDR3 has 14 residues. V was trimmed by 2 bases and J by 5 bases, leaving 12 bases between them. The covered CDR3 bases are TGTGCCTGGAGTTTCGGACAGCCTACCGGGGAG. This gives the protein CAWSFGQPTGE. The whole CDR3 protein reads CAWSFGQPTGELFF.

Comments on this clone: One end of the junction varies from germline; a read error may be responsible. The CDR3 is cut off 3 residues early in the read; its end comes from the germline J gene. This chain links TRBV4-1 with TRBJ2-5, with TRBD2 matching over 10 bases. Germline CDR1 is MGHRA and CDR2 is YSYEKL. The CDR3 covers 16 residues. The covered CDR3 bases are TGCACCAGCAGCCAACTTGAGCGGGGGGGCAGGGAGACC. It codes for CTSSQLERGGRET. The CDR3 as a whole reads CTSSQLERGGRETQYF.

Concerning this clone itself: The read terminates 3 residues before the CDR3 end, so the remaining end is supplied by the germline J gene. The chain couples TRBV12-3 or TRBV12-4 to TRBJ2-2; 15 bases are a match to TRBD2. The trim removed 6 bases at V and 4 bases at J, leaving 9 bases unmatched. The CDR3 extends over 18 amino acids. This CDR3 is CASSPGLAGGPVTGELFF. Incomplete CDR3 DNA: TGTGCCAGCAGCCCAGGACTAGCGGGGGGGCCCGTCACCGGGGAG.

As to this clone: Read data end 3 residues before the CDR3 end; the end is taken from the germline J gene. The V gene is TRBV7-6, the J gene TRBJ2-4, with D maybe TRBD1 (6 bases). The CDR3 totals 15 residues. Looked up from germline, CDR1 is SGHVS and CDR2 is FNYEAQ. CDR3 DNA (partial): TGTGCCAGCAGCTTAGGCCTAGGGGGTCAAGAGACT. This translates into CASSLGLGGQET. The full CDR3 protein is CASSLGLGGQETQYF.

This clone is called medium-sized (0.01 to 0.1%) based on its frequency. The read ends 3 residues before the CDR3 terminus; that terminus is restored from the germline J gene. The rearrangement uses TRBV19 and TRBJ2-5; no definite D call. Germline-derived CDR1 and CDR2 are LNHDA and SQIVND (reference sequence). The CDR3 runs to 13 residues. V was shortened by 8 bases and J by 5 bases, with 15 bases between the two germline ends. This CDR3 is CASQNQRLETQYF. CDR3 DNA, as far as it was read: TGTGCCAGTCAGAATCAGCGATTGGAGACC.

Regarding this clone: Read data end 3 residues before the CDR3 end; the end is taken from the germline J gene. J is TRBJ2-7 and V is TRBV7-2, with D possibly TRBD1 on 5 matching bases. V gave up 1 base and J gave up 0 bases, with 10 bases separating them. Looked up from germline, CDR1 is SGHTA and CDR2 is FQGNSA. The CDR3 loop spans 15 amino acids. This CDR3 reads CASSLVPDSSYEQYF. The part of the CDR3 DNA that was read is TGTGCCAGCAGCTTAGTTCCCGACAGCTCCTACGAG.